Included here is one T cell receptor (beta chain) sequence, with context. Assay: immunoSEQ multiplex PCR; the TCRdb copy retains only in-frame clones and omits some. The table shows around 92,000 clones, with roughly 93% occurring only once. The data belong to a study of T cells in localized non-small cell lung cancer. Trimming took 3 bases from V and 3 from J, leaving 7 bases between them. The CDR3 totals 12 residues. CDR1 GTSNPN and CDR2 SVGIG come from the germline V gene (reference sequence). This clonotype was sampled from a woman aged 40 to 75 with stage II squamous cell lung carcinoma. V and J are TRBV30 and TRBJ2-3; D gene unclear. The starting material was PBMCs, obtained before any cancer treatment. CDR3 in DNA: TGTGCCTGGAGATCGGCAACAGATACGCAGTATTTT. Protein product: CAWRSATDTQYF.